The entry below describes one TCR beta chain. Its antigen is unidentified. Primers included in the PCR were 60 Vbeta and 13 Jbeta primers. Sequenced by immunoSEQ multiplex PCR; TCRdb stores in-frame clones only, minus some. The sample lists roughly 110,000 clones; around 80% were seen once. This record comes from a study of cytomegalovirus exposure and HLA in healthy donors. Donors sampled were nominally healthy, though unrecorded immune exposures were likely. The junction had 8 bases not matched to a gene; V was cut back by 6 bases and J by 0 bases. The germline V gene encodes CDR1 WNHNN and CDR2 SYGVQD (reference sequence). The CDR3 is 16 residues long. Whole-study findings and limits: A classifier reportedly called cytomegalovirus status with high sensitivity and specificity. When analyzed later, a missense DCLRE1C variant was found to be linked to TCR beta V- and J-gene trimming.

The chain is built from TRBV10-1 and TRBJ2-5, with TRBD1 matching 9 bases. This sequence was found in a man between 25 and 39 years old in good health and CMV-seropositive. Sequenced sample: PBMCs. The CDR3 DNA reads TGCGCCAGCAGACCCGGGACAGGGAGGTACCAAGAGACCCAGTACTTC. It yields the protein CASRPGTGRYQETQYF.